This T cell receptor (beta chain) appears in the sequencing data of a study of blood T cell repertoires in COVID-19. Study context: Material from acute and convalescent COVID-19 was sourced from the United States, Italy and Spain.

CDR1 and CDR2 (germline): MNHEY, SVGEGT. The CDR3 is 15 residues long. The V end lost 7 bases, the J end lost 7 bases, and 20 bases lay between the germline ends. Assay: immunoSEQ multiplex PCR; the TCRdb copy retains only in-frame clones and omits some. The data hold 250,000 or so clones, with approximately 80% observed a single time. The sample comprised peripheral blood. This clonotype originated in a man aged 60-69 years with acute or convalescent COVID-19. The rearrangement links TRBV6-2 or TRBV6-3 to TRBJ2-1; TRBD2 is a possible D gene (6 bases). The CDR3 loop is CASTPAGLRGNEQFF. In DNA form, the CDR3 reads TGTGCCAGCACCCCCGCGGGGTTGAGAGGGAATGAGCAGTTCTTC.